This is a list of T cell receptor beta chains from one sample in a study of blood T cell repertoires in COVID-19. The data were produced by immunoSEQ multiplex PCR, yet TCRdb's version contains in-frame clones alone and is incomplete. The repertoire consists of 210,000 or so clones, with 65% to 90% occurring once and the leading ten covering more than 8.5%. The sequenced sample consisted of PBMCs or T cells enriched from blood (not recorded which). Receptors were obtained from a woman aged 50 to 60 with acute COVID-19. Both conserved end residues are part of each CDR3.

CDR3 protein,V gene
CASSPGGENNEKLFF,TRBV18
CASSLAPGLNQPQHF,TRBV7-9
CASSYPGIMGDNEQFF,TRBV28
CASSSQPGLPTYEQYF,TRBV5-6
CASSEQGRGTGREKLFF,TRBV25-1
CASSPSQAGANVLTF,TRBV18
CASSQERGTGNYYGYTF,TRBV4-1
CASSLNRGYEQYF,TRBV7-6
CASSFAALTGNTIYF,TRBV7-2
CATSREGGGAYNEQFF,TRBV15
CASSPSQGNEQYF,TRBV18
CASSQEGHSRTDTQYF,TRBV4-3
CASSQDRATTNEKLFF,TRBV4-3